This record looks at one T cell receptor (beta chain) sequence and its context. Its antigen is not identified. Both 60 Vbeta primers and 13 Jbeta primers went into the PCR. Using immunoSEQ multiplex PCR, the repertoire was profiled, and TCRdb retains in-frame clones only, with some absent. The sample holds around 200,000 clones, 60% to 80% seen once. This entry belongs to a study of cytomegalovirus exposure and HLA in healthy donors. Study-wide results and caveats: Investigators reported about 160 TCR beta chains as tied to cytomegalovirus. Within an earlier analysis, most TCR beta V segments proved productive either about 87% or about 30% of the time. When analyzed later, a missense DCLRE1C variant was found to be linked to TCR beta V- and J-gene trimming.

Deletions cut 3 bases from V and 4 bases from J, with 12 bases between. CDR1 and CDR2 from the germline V gene are MNHNY and SVGAGI (reference sequence). The CDR3 runs 14 residues. This TCR came from a male donor in good health and CMV-seronegative. Sequencing used PBMCs. The chain uses TRBV6-6 and TRBJ1-1, with D possibly being TRBD1 (6 bases). The CDR3 spells CASSYAGAGTEAFF. Written as DNA, the CDR3 is TGTGCCAGCAGTTATGCGGGGGCTGGCACTGAAGCTTTCTTT.